Included here is one T cell receptor beta chain sequence, with context. The CDR3 is 13 amino acids. The V gene lost 2 bases and the J gene lost 5 bases, with 10 bases spanning the gap. Germline-derived CDR1 and CDR2 are SGHNT and YYREEE (reference sequence). These data belong to a study of control samples from healthy donors and cancer patients. Some clones are missing from TCRdb's copy, which holds only in-frame ones; the method was immunoSEQ multiplex PCR. The sample lists under 85,000 clones; approximately 89% were seen once. The receptor's source is a man aged 55 to 70 with colorectal cancer. The chain links TRBV5-4 to TRBJ2-5; a possible D gene is TRBD2 (7 bases). Sequencing used PBMCs. The CDR3: CASSFKGGETQYF. The CDR3 DNA reads TGTGCCAGCAGCTTTAAGGGGGGGGAGACCCAGTACTTC.